What follows is one TCR beta chain and its context. The data belong to a study of blood T cell repertoires in COVID-19. In the authors' methods: For nucleated cells, counts were estimated from reference gene primer amplification. Here immunoSEQ multiplex PCR was the method, and the copy in TCRdb shows in-frame clones only, minus some. D and trimming come from the DNA, and the V and J calls and clone size come from that table. The sample holds some 290,000 clones, around 90% seen once. CDR1 and CDR2 (germline): MGHRA, YSYEKL. Trimming shortened V by 0 bases and J by 0 bases, and 11 bases separated the two germline ends. The CDR3 extends over 16 amino acids.

This chain uses TRBV4-1 with TRBJ1-1; a possible D gene is TRBD1 (5 bases). The TCR comes from a woman in her 40s with COVID-19, enrolled during active disease. Sequencing used peripheral blood. CDR3 coding DNA: TGCGCCAGCAGCCAAGAGGTGGGGGGGATGAACACTGAAGCTTTCTTT. It yields the protein CASSQEVGGMNTEAFF.